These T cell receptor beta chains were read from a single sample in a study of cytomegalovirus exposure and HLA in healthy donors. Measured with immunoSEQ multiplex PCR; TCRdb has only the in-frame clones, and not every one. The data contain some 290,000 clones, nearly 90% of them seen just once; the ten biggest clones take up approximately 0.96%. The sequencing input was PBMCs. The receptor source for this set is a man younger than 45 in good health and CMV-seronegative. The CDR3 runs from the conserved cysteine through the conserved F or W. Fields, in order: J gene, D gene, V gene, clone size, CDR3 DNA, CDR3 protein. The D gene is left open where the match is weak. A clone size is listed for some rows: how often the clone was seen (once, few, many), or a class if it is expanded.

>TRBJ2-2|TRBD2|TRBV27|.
TGTGCCAGCAGTAGCCGAGGACTAGCGTACACCGGGGAGCTGTTTTTT
CASSSRGLAYTGELFF
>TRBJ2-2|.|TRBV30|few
TGTGCCTGGAGTCGACAGGATAACGGGGAGCTGTTTTTT
CAWSRQDNGELFF
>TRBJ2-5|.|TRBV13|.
TGTGCCAGCAGCTTAAACAGACAAGAGACCCAGTACTTC
CASSLNRQETQYF
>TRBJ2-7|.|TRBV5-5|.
TGTGCCAGCAGCCTGGACGGCTACGAGCAGTACTTC
CASSLDGYEQYF
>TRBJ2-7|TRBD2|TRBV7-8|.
TGTGCCAGCAGCCGGTGGGAGGGAGACGGCTCCTACGAGCAGTACTTC
CASSRWEGDGSYEQYF
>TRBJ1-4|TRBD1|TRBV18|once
TGTGCCAGCTCACCGGACAGGGGGACGGGAAATGAAAAACTGTTTTTT
CASSPDRGTGNEKLFF
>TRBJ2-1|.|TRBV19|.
TGTGCCAGTAGTGCCGACAGGAGCTCCTACAATGAGCAGTTCTTC
CASSADRSSYNEQFF
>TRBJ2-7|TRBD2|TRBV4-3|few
TGCGCCAGCAGCCAACGTACTAGCGGGGGGGCCTACGAGCAGTACTTC
CASSQRTSGGAYEQYF
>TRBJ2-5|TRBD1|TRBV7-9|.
TGTGCCAGCAGCTCTGTATTTACAGGGGGCACGACCCAGTACTTC
CASSSVFTGGTTQYF
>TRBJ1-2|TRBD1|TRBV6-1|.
TGTGCCAGCAGCTCCAAGGACAGGACCAACTATGGCTACACCTTC
CASSSKDRTNYGYTF
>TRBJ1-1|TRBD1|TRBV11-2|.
TGTGCCAGCAGACCCAGTCAGACAGGGGGCACCACTGAAGCTTTCTTT
CASRPSQTGGTTEAFF
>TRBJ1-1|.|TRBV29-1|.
TGCAGCTCCTCAGCGGGGGGAATGAACACTGAAGCTTTCTTT
CSSSAGGMNTEAFF
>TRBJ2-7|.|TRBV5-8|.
TGTGCCAGCAGCGCGGACAGAGTCTACGAGCAGTACTTC
CASSADRVYEQYF
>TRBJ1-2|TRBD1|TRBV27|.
TGTGCCAGCAGTACACGGGACAGGTATGGCTACACCTTC
CASSTRDRYGYTF
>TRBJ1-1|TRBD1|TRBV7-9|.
TGTGCCAGCAGCCTCCGCGTTTTGGGACAGGGGCCGAACACTGAAGCTTTCTTT
CASSLRVLGQGPNTEAFF
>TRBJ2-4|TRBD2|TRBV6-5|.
TGTGCCAGCAGTTCCCGACTAGCGGGGTCAAGTAACATTCAGTACTTC
CASSSRLAGSSNIQYF
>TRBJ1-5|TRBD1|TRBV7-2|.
TGTGCCAGCAGCTTAGCCACCCTTACCTGGGACAGGGGTAGCAATCAGCCCCAGCATTTT
CASSLATLTWDRGSNQPQHF
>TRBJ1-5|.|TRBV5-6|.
TGTGCCAGCAGCGCAGGGCCGAAATCGCGCTTCAGCAATCAGCCCCAGCATTTT
CASSAGPKSRFSNQPQHF
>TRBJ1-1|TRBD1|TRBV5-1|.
TGCGCCAGCAGCGACTTACAGGGGAGGCCTGAAGCTTTCTTT
CASSDLQGRPEAFF
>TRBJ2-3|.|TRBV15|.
TGTGCCACCAGCAGGATCAGGGTCACCGGCGCAGATACGCAGTATTTT
CATSRIRVTGADTQYF
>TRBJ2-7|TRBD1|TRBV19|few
TGTGCCAGTAGTATTGGGACAGGGAATTCCTACGAGCAGTACTTC
CASSIGTGNSYEQYF
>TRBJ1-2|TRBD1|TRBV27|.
TGTGCCAGCAGTTTAGGGACAGGGATCTATGGCTACACCTTC
CASSLGTGIYGYTF
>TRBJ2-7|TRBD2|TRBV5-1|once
TGCGCCAGCAGCTTGGCTAGCGGATACGAGCAGTACTTC
CASSLASGYEQYF
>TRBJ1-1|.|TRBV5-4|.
TGTGCCAGCAGCTTGGACATCGCTGAAGCTTTCTTT
CASSLDIAEAFF